These 8 T cell receptor beta chains share one sample of origin, sequenced in a study of shared clonotypes between healthy human individuals. Generated by immunoSEQ multiplex PCR, the TCRdb table keeps only in-frame clones and is missing some. The repertoire holds about 380,000 clones, with 95% to 97% as singletons. The sample consisted of memory CD8+ T cells sorted from blood. Subset denoted: CD45RO+ cells pooled with CCR7-negative TemRA cells. Receptors originate from a young man in good health.

The V gene is TRBV29-1, the J gene TRBJ2-3, with 9 positions matching TRBD2. J gave up 2 bases and V 4 bases, and 4 bases lay outside the gene matches. Germline V gene sequence: CDR1 SQVTM, CDR2 ANQGSEA. The CDR3 consists of 14 residues. CDR3 sequence reads: CSVAASGVTDTQYF. CDR3 coding DNA: TGCAGCGTTGCAGCTAGCGGGGTCACAGATACGCAGTATTTT.

This chain links TRBV18 with TRBJ2-2, with D perhaps assigned TRBD1 or TRBD2 (5 bases each). Trimming pared 3 bases from V and 6 bases from J, leaving 14 bases between. The CDR3 totals 15 residues. Germline loops: CDR1 KGHSH, CDR2 LQKENI. CDR3 nucleotide sequence: TGTGCCAGCTCACCGTTACAGGCTAGCTCCGGGGAGCTGTTTTTT. Translation gives CASSPLQASSGELFF.

About this clone: At the DNA level, this CDR3 is encoded by other sequences in the same sample as well. This chain joins TRBV20-1 and TRBJ1-1, with no clear D. The ends were cut back, 3 bases at V and 6 bases at J, with 8 bases in the middle. This CDR3 is 11 amino acids long. Germline CDR1 is DFQATT and CDR2 is SNEGSKA (reference sequence). The CDR3 DNA sequence: TGCAGTGCTAGGGGAGGCGCTGAAGCTTTCTTT. Amino acids: CSARGGAEAFF.

The chain has TRBV7-6 and TRBJ1-5; tentatively, D is TRBD1 (5 bases). Deletions cut 0 bases from V and 7 bases from J, with 10 bases between. From germline, CDR1 is SGHVS and CDR2 FNYEAQ. The CDR3 loop spans 14 amino acids. The CDR3 sequence is CASSLAGTGQPQHF. The CDR3 DNA reads TGTGCCAGCAGCTTAGCCGGGACGGGACAGCCCCAGCATTTT.

The V call is TRBV4-1, the J call TRBJ2-7; TRBD2 aligns across 8 bases. CDR3 size: 15 residues. With V trimmed by 4 bases and J by 4 bases, 9 bases remained unmatched. Germline V gene lookup returns CDR1 MGHRA and CDR2 YSYEKL. The CDR3 loop is CASSLTGTSTYEQYF. The CDR3, as DNA: TGCGCCAGCAGCCTGACCGGGACTAGTACGTACGAGCAGTACTTC.

This clone was seen once. The gene calls are TRBV11-2 and TRBJ2-1, with D possibly TRBD2 on 6 matching bases. CDR1 and CDR2 from the germline V gene are SGHAT and FQNNGV. This CDR3 is 15 amino acids long. V shed 5 bases and J shed 2 bases, with 13 bases lying between them. DNA of the CDR3: TGTGCCAGCAGCCTTAGCGGAACTCCCTACAATGAGCAGTTCTTC. It yields the protein CASSLSGTPYNEQFF.

The chain employs TRBV9 and TRBJ2-3, with D unresolved. V lost 0 bases and J 0 bases, leaving 8 bases between the germline ends. The CDR3 is made up of 15 amino acids. Germline CDR1 is SGDLS and CDR2 is YYNGEE. The CDR3 DNA reads TGTGCCAGCAGCGTAGACCCCCTTAGCACAGATACGCAGTATTTT. Amino acid sequence: CASSVDPLSTDTQYF.

This chain connects TRBV5-8 to TRBJ1-6, with D perhaps TRBD1 (6 bases). Germline CDR1 reads SGHTS; CDR2 reads YDEGEE. This CDR3 region has 15 residues. V lost 0 bases and J 7 bases, leaving 11 bases between the germline ends. The CDR3 DNA sequence: TGTGCCAGCAGCTTGGCCCGAACAGGGAATTCACCCCTCCACTTT. This gives the protein CASSLARTGNSPLHF.